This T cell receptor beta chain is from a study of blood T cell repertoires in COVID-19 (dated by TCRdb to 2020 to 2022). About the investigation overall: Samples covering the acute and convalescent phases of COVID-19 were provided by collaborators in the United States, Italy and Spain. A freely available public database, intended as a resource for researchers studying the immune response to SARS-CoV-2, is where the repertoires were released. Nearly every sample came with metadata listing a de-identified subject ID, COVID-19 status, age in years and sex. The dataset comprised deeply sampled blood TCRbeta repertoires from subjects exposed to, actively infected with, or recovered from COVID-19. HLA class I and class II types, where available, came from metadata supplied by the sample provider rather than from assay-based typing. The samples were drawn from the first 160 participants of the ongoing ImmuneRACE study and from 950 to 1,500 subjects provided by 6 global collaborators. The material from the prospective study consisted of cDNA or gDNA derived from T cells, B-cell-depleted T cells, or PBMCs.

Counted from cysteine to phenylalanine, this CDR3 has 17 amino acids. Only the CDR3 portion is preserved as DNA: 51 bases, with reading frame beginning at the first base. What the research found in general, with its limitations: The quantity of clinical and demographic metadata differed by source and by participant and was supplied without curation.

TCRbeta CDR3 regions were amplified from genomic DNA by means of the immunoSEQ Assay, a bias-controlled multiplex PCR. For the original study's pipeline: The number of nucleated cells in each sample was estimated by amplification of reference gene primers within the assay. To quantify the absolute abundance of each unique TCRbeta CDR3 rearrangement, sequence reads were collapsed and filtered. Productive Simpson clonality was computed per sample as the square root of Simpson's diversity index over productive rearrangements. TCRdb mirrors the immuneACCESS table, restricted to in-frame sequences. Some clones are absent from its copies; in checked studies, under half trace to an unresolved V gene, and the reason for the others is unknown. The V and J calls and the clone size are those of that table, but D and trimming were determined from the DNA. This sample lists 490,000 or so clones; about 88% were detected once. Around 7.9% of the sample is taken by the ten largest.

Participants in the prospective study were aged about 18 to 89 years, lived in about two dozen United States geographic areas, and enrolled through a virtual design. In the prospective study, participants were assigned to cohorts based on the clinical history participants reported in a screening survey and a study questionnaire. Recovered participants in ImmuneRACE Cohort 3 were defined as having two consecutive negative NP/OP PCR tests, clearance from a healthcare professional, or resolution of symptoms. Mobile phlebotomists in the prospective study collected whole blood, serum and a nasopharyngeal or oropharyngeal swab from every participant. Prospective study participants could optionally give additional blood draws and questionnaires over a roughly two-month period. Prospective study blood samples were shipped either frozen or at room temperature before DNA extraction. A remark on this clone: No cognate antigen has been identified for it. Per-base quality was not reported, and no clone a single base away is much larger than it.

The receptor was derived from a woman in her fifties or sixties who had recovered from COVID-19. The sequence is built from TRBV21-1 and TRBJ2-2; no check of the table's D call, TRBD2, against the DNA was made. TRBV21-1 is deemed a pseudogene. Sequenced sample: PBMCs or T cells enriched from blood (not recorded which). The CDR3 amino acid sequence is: CASSKGRGTRCTGELFF. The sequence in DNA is TGTGCCAGCAGCAAAGGACGAGGAACAAGGTGCACCGGGGAGCTGTTTTTT.